One and the same sample provided the 11 T cell receptor beta chains below, sequenced in a study of metastatic and nonmetastatic thyroid tumors. The entire patient cohort was treatment-naive prior to thyroid surgery. TCRdb re-analyzed the PCR reads through MiXCR. This sample has some 20,000 clones; roughly a third occur once, and the top ten carry 25% to 30%. What was sequenced was tumor tissue. The source is a female donor with papillary thyroid cancer or a benign thyroid nodule (not recorded which). Some clones in this sample may be carry-over from other donors' samples.

The V and J genes are TRBV28 and TRBJ1-2, with 11 bases fitting TRBD1. Germline V gene sequence: CDR1 MDHEN, CDR2 SYDVKM. This CDR3 has 16 residues. The J segment lost 2 bases and the V segment lost 3 bases, leaving 5 bases of the junction unmatched. This CDR3 is CASSFWTGGRNYGYTF. The CDR3 region has the DNA TGTGCCAGCAGTTTCTGGACAGGGGGCAGGAACTATGGCTACACCTTC.

The chain joins TRBV20-1 to TRBJ1-6; D remains ambiguous. The CDR3 is made up of 17 amino acids. V was clipped by 0 bases and J by 9 bases, with 21 bases between them. CDR1 DFQATT and CDR2 SNEGSKA come from the germline V gene (reference sequence). The CDR3 loop reads CSARDWQSPINPSPLHF. The CDR3, as DNA: TGCAGTGCTAGAGATTGGCAGTCGCCCATTAACCCTTCACCCCTCCACTTT.

The chain joins TRBV11-3 to TRBJ2-2; either TRBD1 or TRBD2 may fit D (5 bases each). Germline values: CDR1 SGHNT, CDR2 YENEEA. This CDR3 region has 15 residues. V gave up 5 bases and J gave up 1 base, with 11 bases separating them. The CDR3 spells CASSTGTQNTGELFF. CDR3 in DNA: TGTGCCAGCAGCACGGGGACCCAGAACACCGGGGAGCTGTTTTTT.

This chain joins TRBV12-3 or TRBV12-4 and TRBJ2-5; TRBD2 agrees at 7 bases. The J call may be faulty, since TRBJ2-1 better matches the DNA end. The CDR3 totals 16 residues. The CDR3 sequence: CASSRARGSGYNEQFF. For the CDR3, the DNA is TGTGCCAGCAGTAGGGCCCGGGGTAGCGGGTACAATGAGCAGTTCTTC.

This clone was counted only a few times. The V and J genes are TRBV12-3 or TRBV12-4 and TRBJ1-2; weak D call: TRBD1 (5 bases). This CDR3 comprises 14 residues. The V end was cut by 3 bases, the J end by 7 bases, with 15 bases between. CDR3 sequence reads: CASSFEVSGSGYTF. In DNA form, the CDR3 reads TGTGCCAGCAGTTTTGAGGTGTCAGGGTCTGGCTACACCTTC.

The DNA for the CDR3 is TGCAGTGCTAGAGGGACAGGGAACACCGGGGAGCTGTTTTTT. It yields the protein CSARGTGNTGELFF. The chain couples TRBV20-1 to TRBJ2-2; 7 bases align to TRBD1. CDR1 and CDR2 (germline): DFQATT, SNEGSKA (reference sequence). The CDR3 has 14 residues. V shed 1 base, J shed 1 base, and the junction held 0 bases outside the gene matches.

The chain carries TRBV6-1 and TRBJ2-7, with 10 nucleotides matching TRBD2. Germline trimming cut 10 bases from V and 5 bases from J; bases unmatched to any gene: 8. The CDR3 contains 13 residues. Germline V gives CDR1 MNHNS, CDR2 SASEGT. CDR3 residues: CATRAGGPDEQYF. The CDR3 DNA follows: TGTGCCACTAGAGCGGGAGGGCCCGACGAGCAGTACTTC.

The rearrangement uses TRBV6-1 and TRBJ2-3; D is uncertain. The germline V gene encodes CDR1 MNHNS and CDR2 SASEGT. V shed 4 bases and J shed 6 bases, with 8 bases lying between them. The CDR3 covers 12 residues. The CDR3 protein is CASSGNLDTQYF. CDR3 DNA: TGTGCCAGCAGTGGGAATCTGGATACGCAGTATTTT.

V and J are TRBV6-2 or TRBV6-3 and TRBJ1-6, with D possibly TRBD1 on 5 matching bases. CDR1 is MNHEY, CDR2 SVGEGT, per germline. V was clipped by 1 base and J by 9 bases, with 10 bases between them. The CDR3 is made up of 14 amino acids. CDR3 bases: TGTGCCAGCAGTTACTGGGGCCTTCGTTCACCCCTCCACTTT. Protein: CASSYWGLRSPLHF.

This clone appeared a few times. The rearrangement links TRBV6-1 to TRBJ2-2, with D unclear. V lost 7 bases and J lost 1, with 4 bases in between. CDR1 MNHNS and CDR2 SASEGT come from the germline V gene. The CDR3 covers 12 residues. This CDR3 reads CASNKNTGELFF. CDR3 nucleotide sequence: TGTGCCAGCAACAAGAACACCGGGGAGCTGTTTTTT.

The genes are TRBV7-2 and TRBJ2-7, with D possibly TRBD2 on 5 matching bases. The V gene's germline CDR1 is SGHTA and CDR2 FQGNSA. CDR3 size: 15 residues. Trimming removed 5 bases at V and 1 base at J, with 15 bases between. The CDR3 DNA is TGTGCCAGCAGCCCCACGGGGTATAGGTCCTACGAGCAGTACTTC. This gives the protein CASSPTGYRSYEQYF.